The 32 T cell receptor beta chains below were found in one sample sequenced in a study of OX40 agonist ivuxolimab in advanced cancers. Method: immunoSEQ multiplex PCR; TCRdb's copy keeps in-frame clones and lacks some. The repertoire holds tens of thousands of clones, with about 81% as singletons. The specimen comprised CD4+ or CD8+ T cells sorted from blood, sampled in a trial of the OX40 agonist ivuxolimab. These receptors came from an adult with an advanced solid tumor such as melanoma, head and neck, liver or kidney cancer.

In nucleotides, the CDR3 is TGTGCCAGCAGCCTGGGACTAGCGGGGACGGTCGATACGCAGTATTTT. Translation gives CASSLGLAGTVDTQYF. This chain links TRBV7-2 with TRBJ2-3, with 13 bases identical to TRBD2. The CDR3 is made up of 16 amino acids. CDR1 SGHTA and CDR2 FQGNSA come from the germline V gene. V dropped 5 bases and J dropped 6; count of bases not matched to a gene: 8. Complete variable domain (other parts from reference TRBV7-2 and TRBJ2-3): GAGVSQSPSNKVTEKGKDVELRCDPISGHTALYWYRQSLGQGLEFLIYFQGNSAPDKSGLPSDRFSAERTGGSVSTLTIQRTQQEDSAVYLCASSLGLAGTVDTQYFGPGTRLTVL.

This clone was seen a handful of times. CDR3 nucleotides: TGTGCCAGCAGCTTAGCTCGGGGACCTAGGTCTGGAAACACCATATATTTT. Protein product: CASSLARGPRSGNTIYF. The chain carries TRBV7-9 and TRBJ1-3, with D tentatively TRBD1 (5 bases). V dropped 0 bases and J dropped 1 base, with 13 bases sitting between them. The CDR3 is 17 amino acids. Germline V gene lookup returns CDR1 SEHNR and CDR2 FQNEAQ (reference sequence).

The count of this clone is one. This chain links TRBV2 with TRBJ2-7, with D unclear. V was pared by 5 bases and J by 5 bases, with 13 bases between. Germline values: CDR1 SNHLY, CDR2 FYNNEI. CDR3 length equals 13 residues. CDR3 protein: CASSWQDRHEQYF. The CDR3 DNA reads as TGTGCCAGCAGTTGGCAGGATCGGCACGAGCAGTACTTC.

The rearrangement joins TRBV11-3 to TRBJ2-2; D is uncertain. The germline V gene encodes CDR1 SGHNT and CDR2 YENEEA. The V gene lost 10 bases and the J gene lost 4 bases, with 19 bases spanning the gap. The CDR3 sequence is 15 residues long. CDR3 coding DNA: TGTGCCACCCAGCTTGGCGGAGTGGGCACCGGGGAGCTGTTTTTT. Protein sequence: CATQLGGVGTGELFF.

The J gene is TRBJ1-2, the V gene TRBV5-4; D is uncertain. CDR1 and CDR2 (germline): SGHNT, YYREEE (reference sequence). V shed 4 bases and J shed 4 bases, with 14 bases lying between them. The CDR3 has 14 residues. For the CDR3, the DNA is TGTGCCAGCAGCCGAGGCCAGCTCTTCTATGGCTACACCTTC. Protein: CASSRGQLFYGYTF.

The chain recombines TRBV7-6 with TRBJ2-1; D is ambiguous. V gave up 2 bases and J gave up 9 bases, with 8 bases separating them. CDR3 length: 12 residues. The germline V gene encodes CDR1 SGHVS and CDR2 FNYEAQ. Written as DNA, the CDR3 is TGTGCCAGCAGCTTAAGTAGAATTGAGCAGTTCTTC. It encodes CASSLSRIEQFF.

The chain recombines TRBV6-1 with TRBJ2-6, with D perhaps assigned TRBD1 or TRBD2 (5 bases each). The germline gives CDR1 MNHNS, CDR2 SASEGT. Trimming left V 4 bases short and J 1 base short, with 17 bases between. The CDR3 extends over 18 amino acids. The CDR3 here is CASSGRDLFWSGANVLTF. The DNA for the CDR3 is TGTGCCAGCAGTGGTCGGGACCTCTTTTGGTCTGGGGCCAACGTCCTGACTTTC.

In its sample, this clone was seen once. The rearrangement joins TRBV5-4 to TRBJ2-1; 7 nucleotides line up with TRBD1. The J segment lost 4 bases and the V segment lost 3 bases, leaving 4 bases of the junction unmatched. Germline CDR1 and CDR2: SGHNT and YYREEE (reference sequence). This CDR3 comprises 14 residues. The CDR3 loop is CASSYSGGYNEQFF. The CDR3 bases are TGTGCCAGCAGCTACTCAGGGGGTTACAATGAGCAGTTCTTC. Filled out from reference TRBV5-4 and TRBJ2-1, the complete variable domain reads ETGVTQSPTHLIKTRGQQVTLRCSSQSGHNTVSWYQQALGQGPQFIFQYYREEENGRGNFPPRFSGLQFPNYSSELNVNALELDDSALYLCASSYSGGYNEQFFGPGTRLTVL.

J is TRBJ2-3 and V is TRBV4-1; 11 nucleotides align to TRBD2. Germline-derived CDR1 and CDR2 are MGHRA and YSYEKL. This CDR3 region has 16 residues. The junction had 7 bases not matched to a gene; V was cut back by 4 bases and J by 4 bases. The CDR3 nucleotides are TGCGCCAGCAGCCGGACCCAACTAGCGGGAGCAGATACGCAGTATTTT. This translates into CASSRTQLAGADTQYF.

V is TRBV9 and J is TRBJ2-5; D perhaps matches TRBD2 (7 bases). This CDR3 contains 16 residues. The ends were cut back, 0 bases at V and 1 base at J, with 13 bases in the middle. Germline V gene lookup returns CDR1 SGDLS and CDR2 YYNGEE. The CDR3 DNA follows: TGTGCCAGCAGCGTAGTGGCGGGGGCTGTCCAAGAGACCCAGTACTTC. It is translated as CASSVVAGAVQETQYF.

The V gene is TRBV2, the J gene TRBJ2-3; D could derive from TRBD1 or TRBD2 (5 bases each). Trimming removed 11 bases at V and 6 bases at J, with 9 bases between. This CDR3 spans 10 amino acids. Germline assignment: CDR1 SNHLY and CDR2 FYNNEI. The CDR3 spells CAVGEDTQYF. CDR3 coding DNA: TGTGCCGTGGGGGAGGATACGCAGTATTTT.

This chain links TRBV7-9 with TRBJ1-1; weak D call: TRBD1 (5 bases). Per the germline V gene, CDR1 is SEHNR and CDR2 is FQNEAQ (reference sequence). This CDR3 has 11 amino acids. Trimming removed 1 base at V and 9 bases at J, with 6 bases between. CDR3 in amino acids: CASSLEGQAFF. CDR3 bases: TGTGCCAGCAGCTTAGAGGGGCAAGCTTTCTTT.

The rearrangement uses TRBV9 and TRBJ2-5; D not resolved. Trimming pared 7 bases from V and 5 bases from J, leaving 12 bases between. The CDR3 covers 12 residues. Germline-derived CDR1 and CDR2 are SGDLS and YYNGEE. DNA of the CDR3: TGTGCCAGCTCACCTAACATGGAGACCCAGTACTTC. This encodes CASSPNMETQYF. The whole variable domain, filled in from reference TRBV9 and TRBJ2-5, reads DSGVTQTPKHLITATGQRVTLRCSPRSGDLSVYWYQQSLDQGLQFLIQYYNGEERAKGNILERFSAQQFPDLHSELNLSSLELGDSALYFCASSPNMETQYFGPGTRLLVL.

The chain combines TRBV7-3 with TRBJ2-1; 12 bases are shared with TRBD2. V was pared by 2 bases and J by 6 bases, with 2 bases of the junction left unmatched. Germline V gene lookup returns CDR1 SGHTA and CDR2 FQGTGA. The length of the CDR3 is 15 residues. The CDR3 protein is CASSLSSGRANEQFF. CDR3 nucleotides: TGTGCCAGCAGCTTATCTAGCGGGAGGGCCAATGAGCAGTTCTTC. Together with reference TRBV7-3 and TRBJ2-1, the CDR3 gives the full variable domain: GAGVSQTPSNKVTEKGKYVELRCDPISGHTALYWYRQSLGQGPEFLIYFQGTGAADDSGLPNDRFFAVRPEGSVSTLKIQRTERGDSAVYLCASSLSSGRANEQFFGPGTRLTVL.

J is TRBJ2-7 and V is TRBV6-5; TRBD2 agrees at 11 bases. Germline V lookup: CDR1 MNHEY, CDR2 SVGAGI. V trimming: 0 bases; J trimming: 1 base; junction bases outside the gene matches: 2. The CDR3 totals 16 residues. The CDR3 sequence is CASSYSWTSGSYEQYF. In nucleotides, the CDR3 is TGTGCCAGCAGTTACTCGTGGACTAGCGGGTCCTACGAGCAGTACTTC.

The gene calls are TRBV7-2 and TRBJ2-7; 7 bases fit TRBD1. V lost 2 bases, J lost 3 bases, and 4 bases stayed unmatched. This CDR3 contains 14 residues. Germline-derived CDR1 and CDR2 are SGHTA and FQGNSA. CDR3 DNA: TGTGCCAGCAGCTTAAGGGGACAGATCTACGAGCAGTACTTC. Protein sequence: CASSLRGQIYEQYF.

The sample holds a few counts of this clone. V usage is TRBV12-5 and J usage is TRBJ2-1, with 11 bases fitting TRBD2. The CDR3 has 18 amino acids. Trimming removed 1 base from V and 2 bases from J; junction bases left unmatched: 7. Germline-derived CDR1 and CDR2 are LGHNT and FRNRAP. Written as DNA, the CDR3 is TGTGCTAGTGGTTTGGCTCCGGGACTAGCGGTGGCCTACAATGAGCAGTTCTTC. Amino acid sequence: CASGLAPGLAVAYNEQFF.

This clone was observed once. This sequence joins TRBV7-2 and TRBJ1-1; D possibly corresponds to TRBD1 (5 bases). Germline CDR1 and CDR2: SGHTA and FQGNSA. V lost 2 bases to trimming and J lost 4 bases, with 14 bases between them. CDR3 size: 15 residues. CDR3: CASSLTRDVGTEAFF. The DNA of the CDR3 is TGTGCCAGCAGCTTAACGAGGGACGTTGGCACTGAAGCTTTCTTT.

V is TRBV7-9 and J is TRBJ2-5, with 7 bases identical to TRBD2. CDR3 size: 14 residues. Germline values: CDR1 SEHNR, CDR2 FQNEAQ (reference sequence). The junction had 5 bases not matched to a gene; V was cut back by 5 bases and J by 2 bases. DNA for the CDR3: TGTGCCAGCAGCCAAGGACTAGGTCAAGAGACCCAGTACTTC. This codes for CASSQGLGQETQYF.

The rearrangement uses TRBV2 and TRBJ1-1; D gene ambiguous. V was pared by 5 bases and J by 5 bases, with 6 bases between. Germline values: CDR1 SNHLY, CDR2 FYNNEI. The CDR3 loop spans 11 amino acids. The CDR3: CASSRRTEAFF. For the CDR3, the DNA is TGTGCCAGCAGTCGACGGACTGAAGCTTTCTTT.

This chain joins TRBV4-2 and TRBJ1-1; no firm D call. Trimming stripped 0 bases from V and 6 bases from J, with 8 bases between. The CDR3 totals 13 residues. Germline V CDR1 and CDR2: LGHNA, YNFKEQ. The CDR3 DNA reads as TGTGCCAGCAGCCAAGATCGAGAAGCTGAAGCTTTCTTT. Its protein product is CASSQDREAEAFF.

The DNA of the CDR3 is TGTGCCAGCAGTAGACAGGGGAAAGATACGCAGTATTTT. This encodes CASSRQGKDTQYF. V usage is TRBV27 and J usage is TRBJ2-3; TRBD1 aligns across 8 bases. CDR1 MNHEY and CDR2 SMNVEV come from the germline V gene (reference sequence). V trimming: 5 bases; J trimming: 5 bases; junction bases outside the gene matches: 3. The length of the CDR3 is 13 residues.

Worth noting for this clone: A read error may produce the germline difference seen at one junction end. This sequence joins TRBV7-9 and TRBJ1-1; D not certain. Per germline, CDR1 SEHNR and CDR2 FQNEAQ (reference sequence). The length of the CDR3 is 14 residues. CDR3 loop: CASSFGVVKTEAFF. The CDR3 DNA reads TGTGCCAGCAGCTTTGGGGTAGTGAAAACTGAAGCTTTCTTT. The full variable domain, with the rest looked up from reference TRBV7-9 and TRBJ1-1, is DTGVSQNPRHKITKRGQNVTFRCDPISEHNRLYWYRQTLGQGPEFLTYFQNEAQLEKSRLLSDRFSAERPKGSFSTLEIQRTEQGDSAMYLCASSFGVVKTEAFFGQGTRLTVV.

The chain has TRBV5-6 and TRBJ2-5; the D gene is possibly TRBD2 (7 bases). The germline V gene encodes CDR1 SGHDT and CDR2 YYEEEE. V lost 0 bases to trimming and J lost 5 bases, with 11 bases between them. The CDR3 spans 14 residues. Written as DNA, the CDR3 is TGTGCCAGCAGCTTGGGGGGGGGCACCGAGACCCAGTACTTC. This gives the protein CASSLGGGTETQYF.

The chain joins TRBV7-9 to TRBJ1-3; 8 bases match TRBD1. The ends lost 6 bases at V and 2 bases at J; junction bases unmatched: 0. This CDR3 has 13 amino acids. Germline V gene sequence: CDR1 SEHNR, CDR2 FQNEAQ (reference sequence). CDR3 protein: CASRQGAGNTIYF. The CDR3 region has the DNA TGTGCCAGCAGACAGGGGGCTGGAAACACCATATATTTT.

This chain connects TRBV7-7 to TRBJ2-5; a possible D gene is TRBD1 (5 bases). This CDR3 comprises 15 residues. The germline V gene has CDR1 SSHAT and CDR2 FNYEAQ (reference sequence). V lost 2 bases, J lost 3 bases, and 13 bases lay in between. CDR3 in DNA: TGTGCCAGCAGCTTACACAGGAGAAGCGAAGAGACCCAGTACTTC. Its protein is CASSLHRRSEETQYF.

This clone has only one observation. CDR3 in DNA: TGTGCCAGCAGAGACGACAGGGCTGGGGCCAACGTCCTGACTTTC. It yields the protein CASRDDRAGANVLTF. V is TRBV2 and J is TRBJ2-6; 7 bases align to TRBD1. This CDR3 has 15 residues. CDR1 and CDR2 from the germline V gene are SNHLY and FYNNEI. The ends lost 6 bases at V and 2 bases at J; junction bases unmatched: 4. Looking up the rest from reference TRBV2 and TRBJ2-6 gives the full variable domain: EPEVTQTPSHQVTQMGQEVILRCVPISNHLYFYWYRQILGQKVEFLVSFYNNEISEKSEIFDDQFSVERPDGSNFTLKIRSTKLEDSAMYFCASRDDRAGANVLTFGAGSRLTVL.

V usage is TRBV5-5 and J usage is TRBJ1-2; 9 positions match TRBD1. Germline CDR1 is SGHKS and CDR2 is YYEKEE (reference sequence). This CDR3 spans 15 amino acids. The trim removed 4 bases at V and 4 bases at J, leaving 8 bases unmatched. As DNA, the CDR3 is TGTGCCAGCAGCCAAAGGCCGGGACAGGGCTATGGCTACACCTTC. This sequence encodes CASSQRPGQGYGYTF.

The V and J genes are TRBV7-8 and TRBJ1-2, with D tentatively TRBD1 (5 bases). Germline CDR1 is SGHVS and CDR2 is FQNEAQ. The CDR3 totals 14 residues. V gave up 1 base and J gave up 5 bases, with 11 bases separating them. Written as DNA, the CDR3 is TGTGCCAGCAGCTTAGGGCAGGGTGTTTATGGCTACACCTTC. Protein: CASSLGQGVYGYTF. The whole variable domain, filled in from reference TRBV7-8 and TRBJ1-2, reads GAGVSQSPRYKVAKRGQDVALRCDPISGHVSLFWYQQALGQGPEFLTYFQNEAQLDKSGLPSDRFFAERPEGSVSTLKIQRTQQEDSAVYLCASSLGQGVYGYTFGSGTRLTVV.

This clone was seen a handful of times. The J gene is TRBJ2-1, the V gene TRBV18, with 10 bases matching TRBD2. Germline V gene lookup returns CDR1 KGHSH and CDR2 LQKENI. The CDR3 loop spans 16 amino acids. V was pared by 4 bases and J by 3 bases, with 6 bases of the junction left unmatched. The chain's CDR3 is CASSQQLAGNYNEQFF. CDR3 DNA: TGTGCCAGCTCACAACAACTAGCGGGGAACTACAATGAGCAGTTCTTC.

The gene calls are TRBV28 and TRBJ1-6, with no clear D. Per germline, CDR1 MDHEN and CDR2 SYDVKM. The germline V and J ends were trimmed by 8 bases and 5 bases, with 10 bases remaining between them. This CDR3 spans 13 amino acids. CDR3 sequence: CASRGGNNSPLHF. The CDR3 DNA sequence: TGTGCCAGCCGGGGAGGGAATAATTCACCCCTCCACTTT. The entire variable domain, with the rest obtained from reference TRBV28 and TRBJ1-6, is as follows: DVKVTQSSRYLVKRTGEKVFLECVQDMDHENMFWYRQDPGLGLRLIYFSYDVKMKEKGDIPEGYSVSREKKERFSLILESASTNQTSMYLCASRGGNNSPLHFGNGTRLTVT.

V is TRBV7-9 and J is TRBJ2-1; the D is unclear. The germline CDR1 and CDR2 sequences are SEHNR and FQNEAQ (reference sequence). The CDR3 extends over 17 amino acids. Between the trimmed V and J ends, which lost 5 bases and 1 base, there was a span of 18 bases. This chain's CDR3 is CASSPQWIHSSYNEQFF. The DNA for the CDR3 is TGTGCCAGCAGCCCCCAATGGATTCACTCTTCCTACAATGAGCAGTTCTTC.